This TCR beta chain was obtained from a study of blood T cell repertoires in COVID-19. Study in general: Italy, Spain and the United States were the sources of the convalescent and acute COVID-19 samples. Nucleic acid was either cDNA or gDNA, and it came from T cells, B-cell-depleted T cells, or PBMCs.

Original handling: Amplifying reference gene primers gave estimates of nucleated cell counts. Some clones are missing from TCRdb's copy, which holds only in-frame ones; the method was immunoSEQ multiplex PCR. From that table come the V and J calls and clone size; the DNA was used to work out D and trimming. The data show around 60,000 clones, 85% to 95% seen once. The CDR3 has 17 residues. CDR1 and CDR2 from the germline V gene are SGHDT and YYEEEE. V dropped 2 bases and J dropped 8; count of bases not matched to a gene: 14. The receptor was derived from a man aged 45-65 years with active COVID-19. The chain uses TRBV5-6 and TRBJ2-2, with 8 bases aligning to TRBD2. Sequenced: peripheral blood. CDR3 sequence (DNA): TGTGCCAGCAGCTTACAAGCGGGGGCACAGTTATCGGGGGAGCTGTTTTTT. It is translated as CASSLQAGAQLSGELFF.